Here is one T cell receptor beta chain with its context. Its antigen is not known. Only in-frame clones appear in the TCRdb table, and some are missing; sequencing was by immunoSEQ multiplex PCR. The table records 30,000 to 40,000 clones, over 75% of them present only once. This entry is derived from a study of a mutant IDH1 vaccine in newly diagnosed glioma. Study information: Vaccines were first given 4-6 weeks after radiotherapy alone, or with temozolomide cycles. Participants attended visit V12, the safety follow-up, at week 35, and then attended visit V13 at week 47.

This CDR3 region has 16 residues. Germline assignment: CDR1 MGHRA and CDR2 YSYEKL. Trimming removed 4 bases from V and 2 bases from J, with 17 bases in between. Specified time point: week 47, end of study. Vaccinated patients received 300 ug of mutant IDH1 20-mer peptide per dose, with topical imiquimod. The sequence came from a woman between 40 and 55 years old with glioma. V gene TRBV4-1 combines with J gene TRBJ1-2; possible D gene TRBD1, 6 bases. The specimen was PBMCs, collected from a glioma patient whose treatment included an IDH1 peptide vaccine. The CDR3 nucleotides are TGCGCCAGCAGCCCCTCCGGGACACAACTAAACTATGGCTACACCTTC. This encodes CASSPSGTQLNYGYTF.